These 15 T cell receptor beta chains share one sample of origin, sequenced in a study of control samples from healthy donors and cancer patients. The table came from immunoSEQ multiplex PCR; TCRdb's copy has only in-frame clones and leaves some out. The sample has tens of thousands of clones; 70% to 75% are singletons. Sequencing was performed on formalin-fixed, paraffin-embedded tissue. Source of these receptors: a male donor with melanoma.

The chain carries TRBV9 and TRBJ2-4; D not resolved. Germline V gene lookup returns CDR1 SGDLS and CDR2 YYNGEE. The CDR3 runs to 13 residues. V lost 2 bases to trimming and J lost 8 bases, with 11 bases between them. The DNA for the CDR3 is TGTGCCAGCAGCGTCTCCTTCCGGGACATTCAGTACTTC. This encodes CASSVSFRDIQYF.

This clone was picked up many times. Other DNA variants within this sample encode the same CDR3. CDR3 sequence (DNA): TGTGCCAGCAGGGGACTAGCGGACTACAATGAGCAGTTCTTC. Translation gives CASRGLADYNEQFF. This sequence joins TRBV6-5 and TRBJ2-1, with 11 bases fitting TRBD2. Trimming removed 6 bases from V and 3 bases from J; junction bases left unmatched: 1. The length of the CDR3 is 14 residues. Germline CDR1 reads MNHEY; CDR2 reads SVGAGI.

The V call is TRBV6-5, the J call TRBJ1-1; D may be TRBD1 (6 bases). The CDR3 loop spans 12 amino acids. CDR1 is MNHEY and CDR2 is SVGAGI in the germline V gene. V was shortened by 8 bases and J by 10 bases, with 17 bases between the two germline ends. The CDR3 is CASSAPSGAAFF. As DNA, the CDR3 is TGTGCCAGCTCGGCCCCCTCGGGGGCAGCTTTCTTT.

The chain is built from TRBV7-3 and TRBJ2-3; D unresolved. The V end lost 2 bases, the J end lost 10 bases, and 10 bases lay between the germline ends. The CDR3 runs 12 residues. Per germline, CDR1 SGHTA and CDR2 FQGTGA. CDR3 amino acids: CASSLWGGSQYF. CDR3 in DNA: TGTGCCAGCAGCTTATGGGGTGGGTCGCAGTATTTT.

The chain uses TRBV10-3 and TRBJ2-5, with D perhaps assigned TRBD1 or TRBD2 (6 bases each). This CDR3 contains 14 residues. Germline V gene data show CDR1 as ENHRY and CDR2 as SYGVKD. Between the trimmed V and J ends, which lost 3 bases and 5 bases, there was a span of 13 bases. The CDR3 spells CAISDPRRGETQYF. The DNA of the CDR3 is TGTGCCATCAGTGACCCCCGGAGGGGGGAGACCCAGTACTTC.

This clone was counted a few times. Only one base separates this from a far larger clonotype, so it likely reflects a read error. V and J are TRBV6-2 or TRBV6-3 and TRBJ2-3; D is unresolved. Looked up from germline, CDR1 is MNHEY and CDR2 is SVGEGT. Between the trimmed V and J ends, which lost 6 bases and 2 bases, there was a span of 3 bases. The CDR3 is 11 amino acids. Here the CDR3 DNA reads TGTGCCAGCAGCCTCACAGATACGCAGTATTTT. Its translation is CASSLTDTQYF.

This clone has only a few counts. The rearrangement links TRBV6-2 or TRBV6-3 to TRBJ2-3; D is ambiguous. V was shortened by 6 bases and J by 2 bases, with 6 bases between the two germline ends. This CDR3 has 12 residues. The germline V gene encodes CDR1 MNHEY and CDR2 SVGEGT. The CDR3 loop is CASSENTDTQYF. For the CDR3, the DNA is TGTGCCAGCAGCGAGAACACAGATACGCAGTATTTT.

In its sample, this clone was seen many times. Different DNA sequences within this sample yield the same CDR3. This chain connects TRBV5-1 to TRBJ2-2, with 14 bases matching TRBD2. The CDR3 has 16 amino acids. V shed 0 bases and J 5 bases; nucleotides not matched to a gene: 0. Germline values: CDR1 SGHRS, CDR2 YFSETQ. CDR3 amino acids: CASSLGTSGRTGELFF. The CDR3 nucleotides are TGCGCCAGCAGCTTGGGGACTAGCGGGAGGACCGGGGAGCTGTTTTTT. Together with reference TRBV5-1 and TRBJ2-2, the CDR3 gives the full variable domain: KAGVTQTPRYLIKTRGQQVTLSCSPISGHRSVSWYQQTPGQGLQFLFEYFSETQRNKGNFPGRFSGRQFSNSRSEMNVSTLELGDSALYLCASSLGTSGRTGELFFGEGSRLTVL.

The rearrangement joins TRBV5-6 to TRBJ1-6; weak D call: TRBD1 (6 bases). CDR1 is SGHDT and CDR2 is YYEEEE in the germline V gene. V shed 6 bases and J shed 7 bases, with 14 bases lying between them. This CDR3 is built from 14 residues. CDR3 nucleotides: TGTGCCAGCAACGTCCCGGGACACAATTCACCCCTCCACTTT. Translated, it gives CASNVPGHNSPLHF.

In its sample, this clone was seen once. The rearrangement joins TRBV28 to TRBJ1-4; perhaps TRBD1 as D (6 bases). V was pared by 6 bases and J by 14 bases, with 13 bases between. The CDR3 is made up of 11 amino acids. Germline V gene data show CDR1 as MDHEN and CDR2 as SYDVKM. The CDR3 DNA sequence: TGTGCCAGCAGCTCCGGGACAAGGCTGTTTTTT. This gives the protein CASSSGTRLFF. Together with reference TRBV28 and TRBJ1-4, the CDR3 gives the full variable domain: DVKVTQSSRYLVKRTGEKVFLECVQDMDHENMFWYRQDPGLGLRLIYFSYDVKMKEKGDIPEGYSVSREKKERFSLILESASTNQTSMYLCASSSGTRLFFGSGTQLSVL.

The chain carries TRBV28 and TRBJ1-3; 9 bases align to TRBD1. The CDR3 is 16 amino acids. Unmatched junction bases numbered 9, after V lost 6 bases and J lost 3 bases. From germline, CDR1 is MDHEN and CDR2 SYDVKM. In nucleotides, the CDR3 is TGTGCCAGCAGGAGGGGACAGGGAATTCGTGGAAACACCATATATTTT. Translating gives CASRRGQGIRGNTIYF. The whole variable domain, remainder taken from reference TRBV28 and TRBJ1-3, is DVKVTQSSRYLVKRTGEKVFLECVQDMDHENMFWYRQDPGLGLRLIYFSYDVKMKEKGDIPEGYSVSREKKERFSLILESASTNQTSMYLCASRRGQGIRGNTIYFGEGSWLTVV.

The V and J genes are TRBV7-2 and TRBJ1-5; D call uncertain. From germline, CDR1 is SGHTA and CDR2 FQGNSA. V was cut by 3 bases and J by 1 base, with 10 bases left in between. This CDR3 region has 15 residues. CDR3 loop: CASSLGRVSNQPQHF. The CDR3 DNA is TGTGCCAGCAGCTTGGGGAGGGTCAGCAATCAGCCCCAGCATTTT.

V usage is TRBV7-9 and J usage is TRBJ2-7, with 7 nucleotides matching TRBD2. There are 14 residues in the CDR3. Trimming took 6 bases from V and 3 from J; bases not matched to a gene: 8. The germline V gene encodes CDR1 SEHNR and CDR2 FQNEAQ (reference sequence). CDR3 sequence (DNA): TGTGCCAGCAGTCTCGCGGGAGTTAACTACGAGCAGTACTTC. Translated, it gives CASSLAGVNYEQYF.

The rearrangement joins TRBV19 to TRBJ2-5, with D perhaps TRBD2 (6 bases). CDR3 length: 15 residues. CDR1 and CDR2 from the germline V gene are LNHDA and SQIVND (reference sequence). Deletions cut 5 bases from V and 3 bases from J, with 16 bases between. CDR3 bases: TGTGCCAGTAGTCCTCTAAGCCCGGGGGAAGAGACCCAGTACTTC. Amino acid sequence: CASSPLSPGEETQYF.

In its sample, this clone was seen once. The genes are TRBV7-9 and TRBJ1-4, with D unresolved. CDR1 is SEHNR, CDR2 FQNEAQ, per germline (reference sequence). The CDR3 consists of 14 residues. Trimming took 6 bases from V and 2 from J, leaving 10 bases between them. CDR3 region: CASRSPMTNEKLFF. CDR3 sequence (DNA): TGTGCCAGCAGGTCACCGATGACTAATGAAAAACTGTTTTTT.